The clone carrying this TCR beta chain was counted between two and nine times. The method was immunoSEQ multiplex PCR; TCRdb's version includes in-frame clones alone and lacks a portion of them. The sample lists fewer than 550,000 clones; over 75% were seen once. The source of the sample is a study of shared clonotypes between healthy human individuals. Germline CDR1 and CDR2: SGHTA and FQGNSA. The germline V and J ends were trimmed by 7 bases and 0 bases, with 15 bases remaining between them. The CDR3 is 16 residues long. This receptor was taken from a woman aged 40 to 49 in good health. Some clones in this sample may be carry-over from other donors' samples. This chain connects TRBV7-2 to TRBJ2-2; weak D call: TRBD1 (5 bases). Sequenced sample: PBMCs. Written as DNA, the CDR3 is TGTGCCAGCATTATCGACAGCGACACGAACACCGGGGAGCTGTTTTTT. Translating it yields CASIIDSDTNTGELFF.